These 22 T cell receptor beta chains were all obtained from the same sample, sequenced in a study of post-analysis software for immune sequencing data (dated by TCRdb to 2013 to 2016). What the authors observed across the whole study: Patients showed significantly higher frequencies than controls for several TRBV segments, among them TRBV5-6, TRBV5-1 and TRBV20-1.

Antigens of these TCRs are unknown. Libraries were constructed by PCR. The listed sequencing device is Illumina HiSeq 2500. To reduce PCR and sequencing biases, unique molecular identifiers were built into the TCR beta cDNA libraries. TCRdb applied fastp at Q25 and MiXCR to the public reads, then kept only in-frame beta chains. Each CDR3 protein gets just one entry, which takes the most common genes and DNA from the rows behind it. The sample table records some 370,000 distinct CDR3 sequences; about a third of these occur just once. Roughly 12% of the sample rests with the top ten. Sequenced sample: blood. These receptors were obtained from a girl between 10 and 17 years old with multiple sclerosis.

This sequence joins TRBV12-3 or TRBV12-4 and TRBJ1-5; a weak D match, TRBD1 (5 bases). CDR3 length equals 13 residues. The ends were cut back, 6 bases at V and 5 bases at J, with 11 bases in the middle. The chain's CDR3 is CASSRTTHQPQHF. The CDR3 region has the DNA TGTGCCAGCAGCAGGACAACCCATCAGCCCCAGCATTTT.

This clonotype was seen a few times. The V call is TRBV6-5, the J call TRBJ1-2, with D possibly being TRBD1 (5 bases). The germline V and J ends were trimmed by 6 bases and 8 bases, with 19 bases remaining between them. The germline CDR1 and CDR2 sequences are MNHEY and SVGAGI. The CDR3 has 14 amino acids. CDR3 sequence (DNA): TGTGCCAGCAGCGACACCGGGGCATATGGAGGCTACACCTTC. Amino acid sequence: CASSDTGAYGGYTF.

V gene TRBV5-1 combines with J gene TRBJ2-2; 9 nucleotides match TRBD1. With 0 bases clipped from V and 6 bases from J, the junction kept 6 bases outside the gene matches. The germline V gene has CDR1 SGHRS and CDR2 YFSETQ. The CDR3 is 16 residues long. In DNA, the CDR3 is TGCGCCAGCAGCTTGGCTGGGGACAGGGCACCCGGGGAGCTGTTTTTT. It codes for CASSLAGDRAPGELFF.

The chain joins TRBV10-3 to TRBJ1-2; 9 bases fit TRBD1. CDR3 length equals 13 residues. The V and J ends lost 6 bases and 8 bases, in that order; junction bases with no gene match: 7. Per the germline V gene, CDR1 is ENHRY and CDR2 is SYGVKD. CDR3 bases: TGTGCCATCAGACCACAGGGGGCGGCCGGCTACACCTTC. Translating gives CAIRPQGAAGYTF.

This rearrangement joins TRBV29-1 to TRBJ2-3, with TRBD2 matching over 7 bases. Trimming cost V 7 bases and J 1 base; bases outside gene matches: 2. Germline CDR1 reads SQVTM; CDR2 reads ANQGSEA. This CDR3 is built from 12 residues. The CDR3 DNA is TGCAGCGGTCGGGGGGGCACAGATACGCAGTATTTT. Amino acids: CSGRGGTDTQYF.

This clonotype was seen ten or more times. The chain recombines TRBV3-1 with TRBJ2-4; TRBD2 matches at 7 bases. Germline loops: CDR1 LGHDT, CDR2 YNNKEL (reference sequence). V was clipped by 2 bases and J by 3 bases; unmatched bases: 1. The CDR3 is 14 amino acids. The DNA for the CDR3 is TGTGCCAGCAGCCAAAGGGAGGGCAAAAACATTCAGTACTTC. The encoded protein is CASSQREGKNIQYF.

The CDR3 protein is CASSLRDRASDTQYF. The CDR3, as DNA: TGTGCCAGCAGCCTCCGGGACAGGGCCTCAGATACGCAGTATTTT. The chain is built from TRBV6-5 and TRBJ2-3; 9 bases fit TRBD1. The CDR3 runs 15 residues. Germline loops: CDR1 MNHEY, CDR2 SVGAGI. Trimming at V came to 6 bases and at J to 4 bases, leaving 8 bases not matched to a gene.

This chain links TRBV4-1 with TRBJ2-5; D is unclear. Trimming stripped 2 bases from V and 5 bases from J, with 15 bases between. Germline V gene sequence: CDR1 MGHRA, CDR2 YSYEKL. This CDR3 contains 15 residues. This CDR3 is CASSQTPSVGETQYF. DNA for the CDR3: TGCGCCAGCAGCCAAACCCCGTCCGTCGGGGAGACCCAGTACTTC.

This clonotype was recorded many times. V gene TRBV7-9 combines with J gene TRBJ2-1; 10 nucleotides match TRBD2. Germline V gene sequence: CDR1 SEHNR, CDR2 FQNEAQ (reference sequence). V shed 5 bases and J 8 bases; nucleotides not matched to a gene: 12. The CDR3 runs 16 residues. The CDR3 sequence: CASSAKLAGLIDEQFF. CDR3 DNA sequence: TGTGCCAGCAGCGCTAAACTAGCGGGGCTTATCGATGAGCAGTTCTTC. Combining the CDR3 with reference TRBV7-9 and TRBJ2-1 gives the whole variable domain DTGVSQNPRHKITKRGQNVTFRCDPISEHNRLYWYRQTLGQGPEFLTYFQNEAQLEKSRLLSDRFSAERPKGSFSTLEIQRTEQGDSAMYLCASSAKLAGLIDEQFFGPGTRLTVL.

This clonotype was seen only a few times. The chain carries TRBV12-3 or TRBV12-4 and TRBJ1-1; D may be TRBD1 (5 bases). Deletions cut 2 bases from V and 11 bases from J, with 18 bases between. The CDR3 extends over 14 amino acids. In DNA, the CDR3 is TGTGCCAGCAGTTTATATAACAGGAGGAGTTGGGCTTTCTTT. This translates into CASSLYNRRSWAFF.

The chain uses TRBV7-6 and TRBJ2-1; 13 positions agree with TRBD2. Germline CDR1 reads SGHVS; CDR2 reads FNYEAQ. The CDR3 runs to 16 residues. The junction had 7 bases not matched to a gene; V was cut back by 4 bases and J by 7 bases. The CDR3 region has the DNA TGTGCCAGCAGCTCTTTACTAGCGGGGGGGCAGAATGAGCAGTTCTTC. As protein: CASSSLLAGGQNEQFF.

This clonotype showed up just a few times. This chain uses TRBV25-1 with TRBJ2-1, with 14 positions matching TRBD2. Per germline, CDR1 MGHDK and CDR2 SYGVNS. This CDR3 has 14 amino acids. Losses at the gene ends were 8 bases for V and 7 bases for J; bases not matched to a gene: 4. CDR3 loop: CASQTSGGVNEQFF. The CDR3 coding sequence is TGTGCCAGCCAGACTAGCGGGGGGGTAAATGAGCAGTTCTTC.

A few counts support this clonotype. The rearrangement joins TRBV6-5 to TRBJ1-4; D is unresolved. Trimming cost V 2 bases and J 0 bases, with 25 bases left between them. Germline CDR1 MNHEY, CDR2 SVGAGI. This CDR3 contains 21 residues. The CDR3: CASSYVNQRRPNSATNEKLFF. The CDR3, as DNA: TGTGCCAGCAGTTACGTCAATCAGAGGAGGCCGAATTCTGCAACTAATGAAAAACTGTTTTTT.

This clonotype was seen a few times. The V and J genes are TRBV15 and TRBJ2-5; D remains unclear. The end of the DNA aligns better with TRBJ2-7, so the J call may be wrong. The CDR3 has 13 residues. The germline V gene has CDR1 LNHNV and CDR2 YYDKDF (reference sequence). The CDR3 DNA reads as TGTGCCACCAGCAGAGATCAGGCGAACGAGCAGTACTTC. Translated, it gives CATSRDQANEQYF.

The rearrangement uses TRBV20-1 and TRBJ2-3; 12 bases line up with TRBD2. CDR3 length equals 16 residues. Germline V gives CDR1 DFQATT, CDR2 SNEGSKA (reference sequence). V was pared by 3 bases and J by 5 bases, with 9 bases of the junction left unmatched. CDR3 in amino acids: CSARPPTSGSRDTQYF. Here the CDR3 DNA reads TGCAGTGCTAGGCCACCGACTAGCGGGAGTAGAGATACGCAGTATTTT.

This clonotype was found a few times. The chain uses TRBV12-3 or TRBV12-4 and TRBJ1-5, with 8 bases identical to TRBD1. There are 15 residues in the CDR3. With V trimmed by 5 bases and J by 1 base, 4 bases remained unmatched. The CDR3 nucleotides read TGTGCCAGCAGTCCGGACAGGGTCAGCAATCAGCCCCAGCATTTT. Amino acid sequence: CASSPDRVSNQPQHF.

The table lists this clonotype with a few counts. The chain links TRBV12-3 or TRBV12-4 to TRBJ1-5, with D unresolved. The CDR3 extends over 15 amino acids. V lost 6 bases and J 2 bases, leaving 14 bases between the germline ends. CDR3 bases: TGTGCCAGCAGCCCGGTTGTTGGGGGCAATCAGCCCCAGCATTTT. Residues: CASSPVVGGNQPQHF.

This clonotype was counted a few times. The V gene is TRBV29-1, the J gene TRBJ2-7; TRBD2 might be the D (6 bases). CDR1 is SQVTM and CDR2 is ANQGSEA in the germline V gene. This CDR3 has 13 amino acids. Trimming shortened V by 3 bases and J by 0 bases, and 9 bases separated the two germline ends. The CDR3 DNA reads TGCAGCGTTGATTTGCGGGGCTCCTACGAGCAGTACTTC. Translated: CSVDLRGSYEQYF.

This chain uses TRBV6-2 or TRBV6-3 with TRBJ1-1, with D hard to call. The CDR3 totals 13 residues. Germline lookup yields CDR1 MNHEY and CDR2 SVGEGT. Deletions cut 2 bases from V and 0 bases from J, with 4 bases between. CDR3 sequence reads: CASSYEVNTEAFF. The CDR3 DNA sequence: TGTGCCAGCAGTTACGAGGTGAACACTGAAGCTTTCTTT.

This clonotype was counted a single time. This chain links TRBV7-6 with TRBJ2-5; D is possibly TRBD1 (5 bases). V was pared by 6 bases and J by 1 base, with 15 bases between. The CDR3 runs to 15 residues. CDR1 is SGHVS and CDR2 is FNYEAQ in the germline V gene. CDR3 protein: CASRAQQAPQETQYF. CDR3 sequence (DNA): TGTGCCAGCAGGGCACAACAGGCGCCCCAAGAGACCCAGTACTTC.

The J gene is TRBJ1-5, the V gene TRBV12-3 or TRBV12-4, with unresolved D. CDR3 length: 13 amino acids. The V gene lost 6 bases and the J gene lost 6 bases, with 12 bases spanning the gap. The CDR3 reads CASSPLAGQPQHF. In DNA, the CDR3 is TGTGCCAGCAGCCCGCTCGCGGGTCAGCCCCAGCATTTT.

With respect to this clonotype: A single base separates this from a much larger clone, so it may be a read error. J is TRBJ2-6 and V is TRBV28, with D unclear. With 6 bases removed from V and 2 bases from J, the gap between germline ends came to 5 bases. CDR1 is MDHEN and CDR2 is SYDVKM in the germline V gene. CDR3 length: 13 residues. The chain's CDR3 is CASRFAGANVLTF. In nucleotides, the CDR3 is TGTGCCAGCAGGTTCGCTGGGGCCAACGTCCTGACTTTC.